The 3 T cell receptor beta chains presented below share a single source sample, sequenced in a study of T cells in Graves' hyperthyroidism and ophthalmopathy. Researchers took RNA transcripts and amplified the TCR beta CDR3 regions from them. First-round RT-PCR with HTBI primers amplified the TCR CDR3 region. MiXCR was run by TCRdb on the multiplex PCR reads, yielding one entry per CDR3 protein. This table holds roughly 360,000 distinct CDR3 sequences, approximately 12% found once. Sequencing input: blood. The source of these receptors is a man aged 30-40 years with Graves' hyperthyroidism that later progressed to Graves' ophthalmopathy.

The chain uses TRBV6-1 and TRBJ1-2; 7 nucleotides match TRBD1. The germline CDR1 and CDR2 sequences are MNHNS and SASEGT. With V trimmed by 3 bases and J by 2 bases, 3 bases remained unmatched. The CDR3 totals 14 residues. CDR3 DNA: TGTGCCAGCAGTGAGCAGGGACAGAACTATGGCTACACCTTC. Residues: CASSEQGQNYGYTF.

The table lists this clonotype with a few counts. V is TRBV6-2 or TRBV6-3 and J is TRBJ2-1; 10 nucleotides align to TRBD1. V shed 7 bases, J shed 6 bases, and the junction held 3 bases outside the gene matches. Germline V CDR1 and CDR2: MNHEY, SVGEGT. The CDR3 extends over 13 amino acids. CDR3 sequence (DNA): TGTGCCAGCACCGGACAGGGGGTCAATGAGCAGTTCTTC. Protein product: CASTGQGVNEQFF.

This clonotype was found many times. The rearrangement joins TRBV15 to TRBJ1-2; D is unclear. Germline V gene data show CDR1 as LNHNV and CDR2 as YYDKDF (reference sequence). Trimming took off 0 bases at V and 3 bases at J, with 11 bases between the two ends. The CDR3 spans 15 residues. The CDR3 reads CATSRDGRRDYGYTF. Written as DNA, the CDR3 is TGTGCCACCAGCAGAGATGGAAGGAGGGACTATGGCTACACCTTC.